The 10 T cell receptor beta chains below all came from one sample that was sequenced in a study of technical replicates of blood from a handful of donors. Sequenced by immunoSEQ multiplex PCR; TCRdb stores in-frame clones only, minus some. The table shows about 85,000 clones, with just under 95% occurring only once. The specimen sequenced was T cells isolated from PBMCs. The receptors were gathered from a human donor in good health.

The genes are TRBV10-3 and TRBJ2-3; 10 bases align to TRBD1. CDR3 length: 13 amino acids. The germline CDR1 and CDR2 sequences are ENHRY and SYGVKD. With V trimmed by 9 bases and J by 0 bases, 0 bases remained unmatched. CDR3 DNA: TGTGCCATGGGACAGGGGAGCACAGATACGCAGTATTTT. Protein sequence: CAMGQGSTDTQYF.

The rearrangement links TRBV10-3 to TRBJ2-4; possibly TRBD2 for D (5 bases). Trimming took 0 bases from V and 6 from J, leaving 15 bases between them. The CDR3 extends over 16 amino acids. Germline V lookup: CDR1 ENHRY, CDR2 SYGVKD. The CDR3 loop reads CAISESALEGINIQYF. Written as DNA, the CDR3 is TGTGCCATCAGTGAGTCAGCACTAGAAGGGATAAACATTCAGTACTTC.

The gene calls are TRBV4-2 and TRBJ2-1; 7 nucleotides align to TRBD2. The CDR3 loop spans 16 amino acids. Germline V gives CDR1 LGHNA, CDR2 YNFKEQ. The trim removed 0 bases at V and 0 bases at J, leaving 2 bases unmatched. CDR3 DNA sequence: TGTGCCAGCAGCCAAGAGGGGGGGAGCTCCTACAATGAGCAGTTCTTC. This sequence encodes CASSQEGGSSYNEQFF.

This chain joins TRBV18 and TRBJ2-7, with 7 bases aligning to TRBD2. The V segment lost 1 base and the J segment 2 bases; nucleotides outside the gene matches: 5. The germline CDR1 and CDR2 sequences are KGHSH and LQKENI. CDR3 size: 15 residues. The CDR3 DNA reads as TGTGCCAGCTCACCACGGCTAGCGGATACCTACGAGCAGTACTTC. Translating gives CASSPRLADTYEQYF.

This clone occurred once. V is TRBV29-1 and J is TRBJ1-2, with a weak D call TRBD1 (5 bases). The CDR3 length is 12 residues. CDR1 SQVTM and CDR2 ANQGSEA come from the germline V gene. V was clipped by 2 bases and J by 4 bases, with 8 bases between them. The CDR3: CSVEIGVYGYTF. The CDR3 DNA is TGCAGCGTTGAAATAGGGGTCTATGGCTACACCTTC.

This chain joins TRBV7-8 and TRBJ2-1, with 7 nucleotides matching TRBD1. The CDR3 runs 16 residues. CDR1 is SGHVS and CDR2 is FQNEAQ in the germline V gene. Trimming took 6 bases from V and 4 from J; bases not matched to a gene: 12. Written as DNA, the CDR3 is TGTGCCAGCAGAACGGAGCGACAGGGTGGTTACAATGAGCAGTTCTTC. Translation: CASRTERQGGYNEQFF.

J is TRBJ2-7 and V is TRBV29-1; D is perhaps TRBD1 (5 bases). The CDR3 runs to 13 residues. V dropped 4 bases and J dropped 0 bases, with 10 bases sitting between them. Germline-derived CDR1 and CDR2 are SQVTM and ANQGSEA. The CDR3 region is CSVGATDSYEQYF. The CDR3 DNA reads TGCAGCGTTGGCGCGACAGACTCCTACGAGCAGTACTTC.

The chain couples TRBV18 to TRBJ1-5; TRBD1 agrees at 8 bases. With 3 bases clipped from V and 3 bases from J, the junction kept 1 base outside the gene matches. The CDR3 runs to 14 residues. Germline V lookup: CDR1 KGHSH, CDR2 LQKENI. The CDR3 spells CASSPGQDNQPQHF. CDR3 nucleotides: TGTGCCAGCTCACCGGGACAGGACAATCAGCCCCAGCATTTT. Filled out from reference TRBV18 and TRBJ1-5, the complete variable domain reads NAGVMQNPRHLVRRRGQEARLRCSPMKGHSHVYWYRQLPEEGLKFMVYLQKENIIDESGMPKERFSAEFPKEGPSILRIQQVVRGDSAAYFCASSPGQDNQPQHFGDGTRLSIL.

J is TRBJ2-3 and V is TRBV7-9, with 10 bases fitting TRBD2. Germline V gene lookup returns CDR1 SEHNR and CDR2 FQNEAQ (reference sequence). V trimming: 2 bases; J trimming: 5 bases; junction bases outside the gene matches: 10. The CDR3 has 17 amino acids. CDR3 in DNA: TGTGCCAGCAGCTTAAAAGGGCTAGCGGGAGAGGTAGATACGCAGTATTTT. It translates to CASSLKGLAGEVDTQYF.

The genes are TRBV6-1 and TRBJ2-7, with 8 bases aligning to TRBD1. In germline, CDR1 is MNHNS, CDR2 SASEGT. The CDR3 is 12 amino acids. J was trimmed by 0 bases and V by 8 bases; bases with no gene match: 0. CDR3 nucleotide sequence: TGTGCCAGCGGGACAGGCTCCTACGAGCAGTACTTC. Translated: CASGTGSYEQYF.